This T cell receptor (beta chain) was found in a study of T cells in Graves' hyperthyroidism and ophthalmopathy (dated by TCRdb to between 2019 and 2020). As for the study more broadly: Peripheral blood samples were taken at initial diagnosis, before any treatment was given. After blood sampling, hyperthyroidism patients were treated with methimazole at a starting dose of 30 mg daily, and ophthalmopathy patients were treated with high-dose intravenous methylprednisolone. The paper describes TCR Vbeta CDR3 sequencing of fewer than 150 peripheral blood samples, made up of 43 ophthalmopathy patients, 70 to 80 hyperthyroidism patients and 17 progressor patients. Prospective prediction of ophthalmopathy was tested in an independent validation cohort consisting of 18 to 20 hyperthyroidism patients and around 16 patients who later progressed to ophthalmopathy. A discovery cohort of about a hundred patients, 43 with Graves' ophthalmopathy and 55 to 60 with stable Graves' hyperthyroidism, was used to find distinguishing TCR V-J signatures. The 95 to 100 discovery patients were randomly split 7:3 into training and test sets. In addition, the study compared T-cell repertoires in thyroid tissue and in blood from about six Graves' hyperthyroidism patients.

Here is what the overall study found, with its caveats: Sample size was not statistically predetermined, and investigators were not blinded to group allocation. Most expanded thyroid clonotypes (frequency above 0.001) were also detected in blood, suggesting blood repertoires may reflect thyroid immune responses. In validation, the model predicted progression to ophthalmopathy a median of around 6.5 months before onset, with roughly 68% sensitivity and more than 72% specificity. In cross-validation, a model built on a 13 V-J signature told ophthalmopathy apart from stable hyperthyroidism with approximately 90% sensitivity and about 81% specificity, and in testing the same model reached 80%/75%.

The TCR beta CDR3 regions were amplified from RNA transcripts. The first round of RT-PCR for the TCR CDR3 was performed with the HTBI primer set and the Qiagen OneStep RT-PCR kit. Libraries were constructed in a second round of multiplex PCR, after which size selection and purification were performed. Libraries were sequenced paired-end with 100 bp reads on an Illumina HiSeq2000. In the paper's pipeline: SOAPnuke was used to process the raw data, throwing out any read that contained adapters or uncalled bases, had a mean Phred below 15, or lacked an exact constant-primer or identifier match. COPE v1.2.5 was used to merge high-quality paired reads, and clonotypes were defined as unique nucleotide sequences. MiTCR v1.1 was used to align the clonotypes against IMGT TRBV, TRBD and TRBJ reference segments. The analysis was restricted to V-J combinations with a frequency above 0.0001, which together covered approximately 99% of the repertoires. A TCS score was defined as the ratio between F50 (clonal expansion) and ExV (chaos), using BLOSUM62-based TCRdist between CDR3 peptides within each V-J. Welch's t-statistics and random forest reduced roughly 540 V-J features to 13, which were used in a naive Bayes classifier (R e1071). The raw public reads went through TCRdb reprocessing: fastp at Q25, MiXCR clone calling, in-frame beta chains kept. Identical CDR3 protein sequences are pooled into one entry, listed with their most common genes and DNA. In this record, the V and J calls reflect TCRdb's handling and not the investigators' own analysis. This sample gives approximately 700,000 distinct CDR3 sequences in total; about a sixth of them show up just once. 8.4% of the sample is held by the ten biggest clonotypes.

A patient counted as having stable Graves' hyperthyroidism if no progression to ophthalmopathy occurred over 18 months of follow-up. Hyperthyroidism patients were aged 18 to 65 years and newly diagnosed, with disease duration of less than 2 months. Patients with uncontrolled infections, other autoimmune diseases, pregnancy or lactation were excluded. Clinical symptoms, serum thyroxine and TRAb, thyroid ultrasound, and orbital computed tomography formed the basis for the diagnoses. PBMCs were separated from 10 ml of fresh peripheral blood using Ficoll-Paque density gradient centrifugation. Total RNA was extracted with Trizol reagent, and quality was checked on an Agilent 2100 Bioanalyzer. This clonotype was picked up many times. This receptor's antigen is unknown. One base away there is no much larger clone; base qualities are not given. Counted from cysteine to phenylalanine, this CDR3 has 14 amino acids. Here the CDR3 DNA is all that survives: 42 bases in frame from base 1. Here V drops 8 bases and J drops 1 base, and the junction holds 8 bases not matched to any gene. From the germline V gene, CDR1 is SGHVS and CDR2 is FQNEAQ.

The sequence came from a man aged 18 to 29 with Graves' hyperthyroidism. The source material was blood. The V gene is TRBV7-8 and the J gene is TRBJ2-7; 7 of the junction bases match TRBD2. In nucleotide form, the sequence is TGTGCCAGCGGAGGTCCTAGCGGATCCTACGAGCAGTACTTC. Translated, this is CASGGPSGSYEQYF.